A selection of T cell receptor beta chains follows, all from one sample in a study of human T cells and chemical hapten exposure. TCRdb recomputed calls from the 5' RACE reads with MiXCR, one row per CDR3 protein. The sample holds 81,000 or so distinct CDR3 sequences, roughly 7.7% seen once. These receptors all stem from a male donor in good health. CDR3s include the opening cysteine and the closing phenylalanine or tryptophan. The order of the fields is J gene, D gene, clone size, V gene, CDR3 DNA, CDR3 protein. The D gene is left open where the match is weak. Clone size is given for some rows only: seen once, a few or many times, or a class if the clone is expanded.

J gene: TRBJ2-3
D gene: .
clone size: many
V gene: TRBV7-9
CDR3 DNA: TGTGCCAGCAGCTTAATGCTAGCACACACAGATACGCAGTATTTT
CDR3 protein: CASSLMLAHTDTQYF

J gene: TRBJ2-3
D gene: .
clone size: many
V gene: TRBV20-1
CDR3 DNA: TGCAGTGCTAGAGCGTGGACGCAGGATACGCAGTATTTT
CDR3 protein: CSARAWTQDTQYF

J gene: TRBJ2-2
D gene: .
clone size: few
V gene: TRBV7-8
CDR3 DNA: TGTGCCAGCAGGCGACCACGAATGAACACCGGGGAGCTGTTTTTT
CDR3 protein: CASRRPRMNTGELFF

J gene: TRBJ2-5
D gene: .
clone size: many
V gene: TRBV27
CDR3 DNA: TGTGCCAGCAGTTTTAACTACCTCCAAGAGACCCAGTACTTC
CDR3 protein: CASSFNYLQETQYF

J gene: TRBJ2-3
D gene: .
clone size: many
V gene: TRBV20-1
CDR3 DNA: TGCAGTGCTCCCGGAGTCGGGACTTCCGATACGCAGTATTTT
CDR3 protein: CSAPGVGTSDTQYF

J gene: TRBJ2-6
D gene: .
clone size: many
V gene: TRBV5-1
CDR3 DNA: TGCGCCAGCAGCTCCCCCGCTGGGGCCAACGTCCTGACTTTC
CDR3 protein: CASSSPAGANVLTF

J gene: TRBJ2-3
D gene: TRBD1
clone size: many
V gene: TRBV29-1
CDR3 DNA: TGCAGCGTTGCCACGACCGGGACAGCGACAGATACGCAGTATTTT
CDR3 protein: CSVATTGTATDTQYF

J gene: TRBJ2-3
D gene: TRBD2
clone size: .
V gene: TRBV4-2
CDR3 DNA: TGTGCCAGCAGCCCCAGGGTCGGGCTAGCGGGGAGGGCAGATACGCAGTATTTT
CDR3 protein: CASSPRVGLAGRADTQYF

J gene: TRBJ2-5
D gene: .
clone size: many
V gene: TRBV6-5
CDR3 DNA: TGTGCCACCAACCCGGGGAACGAAGAGACCCAGTACTTC
CDR3 protein: CATNPGNEETQYF

J gene: TRBJ2-7
D gene: TRBD2
clone size: many
V gene: TRBV29-1
CDR3 DNA: TGCAGCGTTGATTCCTTGGTAGCGGGGGAGCAGTACTTC
CDR3 protein: CSVDSLVAGEQYF

J gene: TRBJ1-2
D gene: .
clone size: many
V gene: TRBV20-1
CDR3 DNA: TGCAGTGCTAGTAAACCGTCGGGAGGGGACTATGGCTACACCTTC
CDR3 protein: CSASKPSGGDYGYTF

J gene: TRBJ1-1
D gene: TRBD1
clone size: .
V gene: TRBV5-6
CDR3 DNA: TGTGCCAGCAGCAGGGACAGGATGAACACTGAAGCTTTCTTT
CDR3 protein: CASSRDRMNTEAFF

J gene: TRBJ1-1
D gene: .
clone size: many
V gene: TRBV6-5
CDR3 DNA: TGTGCCAGCAGTCGGAGGGGACAAGGACGGTCGACTGAAGCTTTCTTT
CDR3 protein: CASSRRGQGRSTEAFF

J gene: TRBJ2-1
D gene: TRBD2
clone size: .
V gene: TRBV12-3/TRBV12-4
CDR3 DNA: TGTGCCAGCATCCCCCCGGGACTAGCGGGATACTACAATGAGCAGTTCTTC
CDR3 protein: CASIPPGLAGYYNEQFF

J gene: TRBJ1-4
D gene: TRBD1
clone size: .
V gene: TRBV14
CDR3 DNA: TGTGCCAGCAGCCAACGGACAGGGAGGAGGACAACTAATGAAAAACTGTTTTTT
CDR3 protein: CASSQRTGRRTTNEKLFF

J gene: TRBJ2-2
D gene: .
clone size: many
V gene: TRBV7-6
CDR3 DNA: TGTGCCAGCAGCTTACTCCCCCCGGATACCAACACCGGGGAGCTGTTTTTT
CDR3 protein: CASSLLPPDTNTGELFF

J gene: TRBJ2-1
D gene: TRBD2
clone size: few
V gene: TRBV3-1
CDR3 DNA: TGTGCCAGCAGCCAAGATCTGGGTTCCCTAGCGGGAGGACTAAGGGATGAGCAGTTCTTC
CDR3 protein: CASSQDLGSLAGGLRDEQFF

J gene: TRBJ2-5
D gene: .
clone size: .
V gene: TRBV11-2
CDR3 DNA: TGTGCCAGCAGCCTCGGCCCAGCGGTACAAGAGACCCAGTACTTC
CDR3 protein: CASSLGPAVQETQYF

J gene: TRBJ1-2
D gene: .
clone size: .
V gene: TRBV28
CDR3 DNA: TGTGCCAGCAGCGCTGTAAACTATGGCTACACCTTC
CDR3 protein: CASSAVNYGYTF

J gene: TRBJ1-1
D gene: .
clone size: many
V gene: TRBV7-9
CDR3 DNA: TGTGCCAGCAGCCGACAGAGCATGAACACTGAAGCTTTCTTT
CDR3 protein: CASSRQSMNTEAFF

J gene: TRBJ2-3
D gene: .
clone size: many
V gene: TRBV12-3/TRBV12-4
CDR3 DNA: TGTGCCAGCAGTTTAATTCCAGGGGTCTACACAGATACGCAGTATTTT
CDR3 protein: CASSLIPGVYTDTQYF

J gene: TRBJ2-7
D gene: TRBD1
clone size: few
V gene: TRBV13
CDR3 DNA: TGTGCCAGCAGCTTAACAGGGGACGAGCAGTACTTC
CDR3 protein: CASSLTGDEQYF

J gene: TRBJ1-5
D gene: .
clone size: many
V gene: TRBV7-2
CDR3 DNA: TGTGCCAGCAGCTTAGGCGTGGCCAATCAGCCCCAGCATTTT
CDR3 protein: CASSLGVANQPQHF

J gene: TRBJ2-3
D gene: .
clone size: .
V gene: TRBV30
CDR3 DNA: TGTGCCTGGAGTGTTTGGGAGACAGATACGCAGTATTTT
CDR3 protein: CAWSVWETDTQYF

J gene: TRBJ2-7
D gene: .
clone size: many
V gene: TRBV18
CDR3 DNA: TGTGCCAGCTCACTCGGACAGTACGCCTACGAGCAGTACTTC
CDR3 protein: CASSLGQYAYEQYF

J gene: TRBJ2-5
D gene: .
clone size: many
V gene: TRBV10-3
CDR3 DNA: TGTGCCATCAGTGAGTCGGAGTACGCAGAGACCCAGTACTTC
CDR3 protein: CAISESEYAETQYF

J gene: TRBJ2-5
D gene: .
clone size: few
V gene: TRBV3-1
CDR3 DNA: TGTGCCAGCAGCCAAGGGAGGGAAGAGACCCAGTACTTC
CDR3 protein: CASSQGREETQYF

J gene: TRBJ1-1
D gene: .
clone size: many
V gene: TRBV12-3/TRBV12-4
CDR3 DNA: TGTGCCAGCAGTCCCGGCAGCCGGGTTGCTGAAGCTTTCTTT
CDR3 protein: CASSPGSRVAEAFF

J gene: TRBJ1-6
D gene: .
clone size: few
V gene: TRBV18
CDR3 DNA: TGTGCCAGCTCACCACCCAATCTCCAGGGAGGGCATTCACCCCTCCACTTT
CDR3 protein: CASSPPNLQGGHSPLHF

J gene: TRBJ2-2
D gene: .
clone size: .
V gene: TRBV20-1
CDR3 DNA: TGCAGTGCTAGAAAGGGGCCTAGTCGAGACGGGGAGCTGTTTTTT
CDR3 protein: CSARKGPSRDGELFF

J gene: TRBJ2-1
D gene: TRBD1
clone size: many
V gene: TRBV29-1
CDR3 DNA: TGCAGCGTTGCTGGACGGACAGGGAATGAGCAGTTCTTC
CDR3 protein: CSVAGRTGNEQFF

J gene: TRBJ1-6
D gene: TRBD1
clone size: many
V gene: TRBV20-1
CDR3 DNA: TGCAGTGCTACACAAGACAGGGGGGATTCACCCCTCCACTTT
CDR3 protein: CSATQDRGDSPLHF

J gene: TRBJ1-6
D gene: TRBD1
clone size: many
V gene: TRBV5-6
CDR3 DNA: TGTGCCAGCAGCTCCGGGACAGGGCCAACATATAATTCACCCCTCCACTTT
CDR3 protein: CASSSGTGPTYNSPLHF

J gene: TRBJ2-3
D gene: .
clone size: .
V gene: TRBV23-1
CDR3 DNA: TGCGCCAGCAGTGTGGCAGAAAAAAGCACAGATACGCAGTATTTT
CDR3 protein: CASSVAEKSTDTQYF

J gene: TRBJ2-6
D gene: .
clone size: many
V gene: TRBV6-2/TRBV6-3
CDR3 DNA: TGTGCCAGCACCCCAGCAGGGATAAGTTCTGGGGCCAACGTCCTGACTTTC
CDR3 protein: CASTPAGISSGANVLTF

J gene: TRBJ2-7
D gene: TRBD2
clone size: many
V gene: TRBV20-1
CDR3 DNA: TGCAGTGCTATTAGCGGGAGGGCCTACGAGCAGTACTTC
CDR3 protein: CSAISGRAYEQYF

J gene: TRBJ2-5
D gene: .
clone size: few
V gene: TRBV5-6
CDR3 DNA: TGTGCCAGCAGCTTGGGACAGCAGAAACGCCAGTACTTC
CDR3 protein: CASSLGQQKRQYF

J gene: TRBJ2-5
D gene: .
clone size: many
V gene: TRBV7-8
CDR3 DNA: TGTGCCAGCAGCGGAATCTGGACAGAAGAGACCCAGTACTTC
CDR3 protein: CASSGIWTEETQYF

J gene: TRBJ1-2
D gene: TRBD1
clone size: few
V gene: TRBV29-1
CDR3 DNA: TGCAGCGTCCCAGGACAGGGCGCAGGAGGCTACACCTTC
CDR3 protein: CSVPGQGAGGYTF

J gene: TRBJ2-1
D gene: .
clone size: many
V gene: TRBV18
CDR3 DNA: TGTGCCAGCTCACCAGGAAGTAAGGTCTACAATGAGCAGTTCTTC
CDR3 protein: CASSPGSKVYNEQFF

J gene: TRBJ2-3
D gene: .
clone size: many
V gene: TRBV4-1
CDR3 DNA: TGCGCCAGCAGCCAAGATCCCTTTGGGCTTTTCACAGATACGCAGTATTTT
CDR3 protein: CASSQDPFGLFTDTQYF

J gene: TRBJ1-1
D gene: .
clone size: .
V gene: TRBV12-3/TRBV12-4
CDR3 DNA: TGTGCCAGCAGTTCCTGGACGGAGAACACTGAAGCTTTCTTT
CDR3 protein: CASSSWTENTEAFF

J gene: TRBJ2-3
D gene: TRBD1
clone size: many
V gene: TRBV7-9
CDR3 DNA: TGTGCCAGCAGCATTACAGGGGACCGAGATACGCAGTATTTT
CDR3 protein: CASSITGDRDTQYF

J gene: TRBJ2-7
D gene: .
clone size: many
V gene: TRBV7-6
CDR3 DNA: TGTGCCAGCAGCTTAGCTGACCAGCACGAGCAGTACTTC
CDR3 protein: CASSLADQHEQYF

J gene: TRBJ1-4
D gene: .
clone size: .
V gene: TRBV4-2
CDR3 DNA: TGTGCCAGCAGCCCTCGGCCCGGGAGTAATGAAAAACTGTTTTTT
CDR3 protein: CASSPRPGSNEKLFF

J gene: TRBJ2-7
D gene: .
clone size: few
V gene: TRBV9
CDR3 DNA: TGTGCCAGCAGCGTAGGGCAGGGCGGGGAGCAGTACTTC
CDR3 protein: CASSVGQGGEQYF

J gene: TRBJ2-3
D gene: TRBD1
clone size: few
V gene: TRBV5-1
CDR3 DNA: TGCGCCAGCAGCTTCACGGGACAGAGCACAGATACGCAGTATTTT
CDR3 protein: CASSFTGQSTDTQYF